A single sample gave rise to the 31 T cell receptor beta chains below, sequenced in a study of Ad26.COV2.S vaccination and SARS-CoV-2 variants. This sample's treatment: some 20 received Ad26.COV2.S at low or high dose, single or two shots; roughly five received placebo; per-sample allocation not given. Repertoires come from day 63 after the first vaccine or placebo injection. Profiled with immunoSEQ multiplex PCR; TCRdb holds only in-frame clones, not every one. The sample shows approximately 400,000 clones, about 85% of them seen only once. The starting material was peripheral blood, obtained in a trial of Ad26.COV2.S vaccine versus placebo. These receptors came from a person aged 18 to 65 who received the Ad26.COV2.S COVID-19 vaccine or a placebo.

The genes are TRBV6-2 or TRBV6-3 and TRBJ1-1; D not resolved. Between the trimmed V and J ends, which lost 0 bases and 2 bases, there was a span of 4 bases. The CDR3 covers 13 residues. Germline CDR1 reads MNHEY; CDR2 reads SVGEGT. This CDR3 reads CASSYSDNTEAFF. CDR3 coding DNA: TGTGCCAGCAGTTACTCAGACAACACTGAAGCTTTCTTT.

The chain has TRBV28 and TRBJ2-3; no definite D call. The CDR3 covers 17 residues. Trimming stripped 2 bases from V and 2 bases from J, with 17 bases between. Germline CDR1 is MDHEN and CDR2 is SYDVKM. CDR3 in amino acids: CASSLGPTLRYTDTQYF. For the CDR3, the DNA is TGTGCCAGCAGTTTAGGCCCGACGCTACGGTACACAGATACGCAGTATTTT.

The J gene is TRBJ2-3, the V gene TRBV18; the D gene is possibly TRBD2 (5 bases). CDR3 length equals 15 residues. Trimming cost V 2 bases and J 2 bases, with 11 bases left between them. CDR1 and CDR2 (germline): KGHSH, LQKENI. DNA for the CDR3: TGTGCCAGCTCACCAAATCCGGGGTCCACAGATACGCAGTATTTT. Amino acids: CASSPNPGSTDTQYF.

The genes are TRBV12-5 and TRBJ2-7; D remains ambiguous. Germline assignment: CDR1 LGHNT and CDR2 FRNRAP. CDR3 size: 14 residues. V dropped 3 bases and J dropped 5 bases, with 14 bases sitting between them. Written as DNA, the CDR3 is TGTGCTAGTGGTTTTCAGGCTCCCTGGGACGAGCAGTACTTC. Its protein is CASGFQAPWDEQYF.

The sample holds many counts of this clone. The genes are TRBV7-2 and TRBJ1-1; D is unclear. CDR1 is SGHTA and CDR2 is FQGNSA in the germline V gene. V lost 7 bases to trimming and J lost 1 base, with 4 bases between them. The CDR3 spans 11 residues. This chain's CDR3 is CASTENTEAFF. The CDR3 DNA is TGTGCCAGCACCGAGAACACTGAAGCTTTCTTT.

V gene TRBV4-3 combines with J gene TRBJ2-1, with TRBD2 matching over 10 bases. In germline, CDR1 is LGHNA, CDR2 YSLEER. The CDR3 extends over 15 amino acids. V was clipped by 4 bases and J by 8 bases; unmatched bases: 8. CDR3 sequence: CASSRRAGGIDEQFF. The CDR3 DNA reads TGCGCCAGCAGCCGGAGAGCGGGAGGGATCGATGAGCAGTTCTTC.

The chain uses TRBV9 and TRBJ2-3; TRBD2 might be the D (6 bases). The CDR3 loop spans 14 amino acids. With 3 bases removed from V and 5 bases from J, the gap between germline ends came to 13 bases. Germline V lookup: CDR1 SGDLS, CDR2 YYNGEE. CDR3: CASSATGSRDTQYF. The CDR3 coding sequence is TGTGCCAGCAGCGCGACCGGGAGCCGAGATACGCAGTATTTT.

The V gene is TRBV4-3, the J gene TRBJ2-2, with D maybe TRBD2 (6 bases). Looked up from germline, CDR1 is LGHNA and CDR2 is YSLEER. This CDR3 is built from 16 residues. Trimming removed 0 bases at V and 5 bases at J, with 13 bases between. The CDR3 DNA reads as TGCGCCAGCAGCCAAGATAACACGGGAGTTACCGGGGAGCTGTTTTTT. Its protein is CASSQDNTGVTGELFF.

The chain joins TRBV13 to TRBJ2-4; D is undetermined. The CDR3 is 13 amino acids. With 6 bases removed from V and 5 bases from J, the gap between germline ends came to 11 bases. Germline V gives CDR1 PRHDT, CDR2 FYEKMQ (reference sequence). The CDR3 coding sequence is TGTGCCAGCAGTCGGACGTCGGAAAACATTCAGTACTTC. It codes for CASSRTSENIQYF.

The chain is built from TRBV5-1 and TRBJ1-1, with 7 bases identical to TRBD1. V trimming: 4 bases; J trimming: 0 bases; junction bases outside the gene matches: 9. The CDR3 sequence is 16 residues long. Germline V gene sequence: CDR1 SGHRS, CDR2 YFSETQ. For the CDR3, the DNA is TGCGCCAGCAGCCAGGCGACAGGGCCTATGAACACTGAAGCTTTCTTT. Translated, it gives CASSQATGPMNTEAFF.

The chain carries TRBV5-1 and TRBJ2-5; 16 nucleotides match TRBD2. The CDR3 spans 17 residues. V trimming: 2 bases; J trimming: 4 bases; junction bases outside the gene matches: 5. Germline V gene lookup returns CDR1 SGHRS and CDR2 YFSETQ. This chain's CDR3 is CASSFGTSGGVLETQYF. Written as DNA, the CDR3 is TGCGCCAGCAGCTTCGGGACTAGCGGGGGGGTTTTAGAGACCCAGTACTTC.

The chain employs TRBV7-2 and TRBJ1-4; unclear D gene. This CDR3 spans 14 amino acids. In germline, CDR1 is SGHTA, CDR2 FQGNSA. Trimming left V 5 bases short and J 7 bases short, with 14 bases between. CDR3 DNA sequence: TGTGCCAGCAGCCCGATGAGGGCGGCTGAAAAACTGTTTTTT. This translates into CASSPMRAAEKLFF. Variable domain in full (rest from reference TRBV7-2 and TRBJ1-4): GAGVSQSPSNKVTEKGKDVELRCDPISGHTALYWYRQSLGQGLEFLIYFQGNSAPDKSGLPSDRFSAERTGGSVSTLTIQRTQQEDSAVYLCASSPMRAAEKLFFGSGTQLSVL.

The gene calls are TRBV6-5 and TRBJ2-1, with TRBD2 identical over 9 bases. The CDR3 has 15 residues. V was pared by 6 bases and J by 2 bases, with 5 bases of the junction left unmatched. The germline V gene encodes CDR1 MNHEY and CDR2 SVGAGI. The CDR3 spells CASRTSGRAYNEQFF. CDR3 in DNA: TGTGCCAGCAGAACTAGCGGGCGCGCCTACAATGAGCAGTTCTTC.

The chain joins TRBV7-9 to TRBJ2-7, with 8 bases identical to TRBD2. With V trimmed by 4 bases and J by 4 bases, 9 bases remained unmatched. The CDR3 runs 15 residues. Germline loops: CDR1 SEHNR, CDR2 FQNEAQ (reference sequence). The CDR3 here is CASSSSGGTPYEQYF. The DNA for the CDR3 is TGTGCCAGCAGCTCGAGCGGGGGCACGCCTTACGAGCAGTACTTC.

This clone was seen only a few times. The chain couples TRBV19 to TRBJ2-2; 8 bases fit TRBD1. V was clipped by 9 bases and J by 1 base; unmatched bases: 7. The germline CDR1 and CDR2 sequences are LNHDA and SQIVND (reference sequence). This CDR3 spans 15 amino acids. CDR3 residues: CASLKTGGNTGELFF. CDR3 coding DNA: TGTGCCAGCCTAAAAACAGGGGGGAACACCGGGGAGCTGTTTTTT.

V is TRBV5-1 and J is TRBJ2-5; maybe TRBD2 (6 bases). The CDR3 length is 14 residues. V shed 6 bases and J shed 0 bases, with 12 bases lying between them. Looked up from germline, CDR1 is SGHRS and CDR2 is YFSETQ. CDR3 coding DNA: TGCGCCAGCATCGGAGGGGACCACCAAGAGACCCAGTACTTC. This encodes CASIGGDHQETQYF. Together with reference TRBV5-1 and TRBJ2-5, the CDR3 gives the full variable domain: KAGVTQTPRYLIKTRGQQVTLSCSPISGHRSVSWYQQTPGQGLQFLFEYFSETQRNKGNFPGRFSGRQFSNSRSEMNVSTLELGDSALYLCASIGGDHQETQYFGPGTRLLVL.

The chain joins TRBV18 to TRBJ1-2; weak D call: TRBD1 (5 bases). Germline lookup yields CDR1 KGHSH and CDR2 LQKENI. CDR3 length: 17 amino acids. Trimming removed 3 bases from V and 0 bases from J, with 17 bases in between. The CDR3 region has the DNA TGTGCCAGCTCACCTGTCCGGGACGGAGATCCTAACTATGGCTACACCTTC. Protein product: CASSPVRDGDPNYGYTF. Variable domain in full (rest from reference TRBV18 and TRBJ1-2): NAGVMQNPRHLVRRRGQEARLRCSPMKGHSHVYWYRQLPEEGLKFMVYLQKENIIDESGMPKERFSAEFPKEGPSILRIQQVVRGDSAAYFCASSPVRDGDPNYGYTFGSGTRLTVV.

J is TRBJ2-6 and V is TRBV5-1; no reliable D call. Germline assignment: CDR1 SGHRS and CDR2 YFSETQ. This CDR3 contains 16 residues. V lost 1 base to trimming and J lost 4 bases, with 12 bases between them. DNA of the CDR3: TGCGCCAGCAGCTTGAGCCAAGGGTCCGGGGCCAACGTCCTGACTTTC. Protein sequence: CASSLSQGSGANVLTF.

The chain employs TRBV6-6 and TRBJ2-7; D unresolved. CDR1 is MNHNY, CDR2 SVGAGI, per germline (reference sequence). V was shortened by 6 bases and J by 6 bases, with 12 bases between the two germline ends. The CDR3 contains 12 residues. DNA for the CDR3: TGTGCCAGCAGCCTAGGACGCGGCGAGCAGTACTTC. It is translated as CASSLGRGEQYF.

The table lists this clone with a count of one. V and J are TRBV3-1 (or the pseudogene TRBV3-2) and TRBJ2-7; D not resolved. The CDR3 loop spans 15 amino acids. V was clipped by 1 base and J by 1 base, with 11 bases between them. CDR1 and CDR2 (germline): LGHDT, YNNKEL (reference sequence). As DNA, the CDR3 is TGTGCCAGCAGCCAAGTAAGGGTAAGGTCCTACGAGCAGTACTTC. Translation: CASSQVRVRSYEQYF.

Only one count was recorded for this clone. The chain uses TRBV5-6 and TRBJ1-2; TRBD1 aligns across 11 bases. Germline lookup yields CDR1 SGHDT and CDR2 YYEEEE. The CDR3 covers 15 residues. The V gene end was trimmed by 1 base and the J gene end by 3 bases; junction bases not matched to a gene: 2. The CDR3 is CASSLRTGGYYGYTF. In DNA, the CDR3 is TGTGCCAGCAGCTTGAGGACAGGGGGCTACTATGGCTACACCTTC.

The CDR3 DNA follows: TGTGCCAGCTCCTCAGACAGGGCCGAGCAGTACTTC. This translates into CASSSDRAEQYF. This rearrangement joins TRBV18 to TRBJ2-7; the match to TRBD1 covers 7 bases. V dropped 6 bases and J dropped 6; count of bases not matched to a gene: 5. The CDR3 has 12 amino acids. CDR1 is KGHSH, CDR2 LQKENI, per germline.

The CDR3 nucleotides read TGTGCCAGTACGTCACTCAGGGTTGGGGTCACTGAAGCTTTCTTT. This translates into CASTSLRVGVTEAFF. The rearrangement links TRBV13 to TRBJ1-1, with a possible D match to TRBD1 (5 bases). Germline assignment: CDR1 PRHDT and CDR2 FYEKMQ (reference sequence). V lost 9 bases and J lost 4, with 21 bases in between. The length of the CDR3 is 15 residues.

The chain is built from TRBV18 and TRBJ1-1; D might be TRBD1 (6 bases). CDR1 is KGHSH, CDR2 LQKENI, per germline. The CDR3 contains 15 residues. V dropped 0 bases and J dropped 5 bases, with 13 bases sitting between them. The CDR3 sequence: CASSPPVGGKTEAFF. The CDR3, as DNA: TGTGCCAGCTCACCACCGGTAGGGGGGAAGACTGAAGCTTTCTTT.

The chain has TRBV6-5 and TRBJ2-3; TRBD1 agrees at 8 bases. Germline V CDR1 and CDR2: MNHEY, SVGAGI. There are 14 residues in the CDR3. V shed 6 bases, J shed 3 bases, and the junction held 5 bases outside the gene matches. The CDR3 here is CASRTGAATDTQYF. In DNA, the CDR3 is TGTGCCAGCAGGACAGGGGCCGCTACAGATACGCAGTATTTT.

This clone appeared a single time. This sequence joins TRBV6-5 and TRBJ1-1; TRBD1 matches 7 bases. V was pared by 5 bases and J by 5 bases, with 8 bases of the junction left unmatched. There are 14 residues in the CDR3. Germline CDR1 is MNHEY and CDR2 is SVGAGI. CDR3 region: CASSSRGWGTEAFF. The CDR3 DNA reads TGTGCCAGCAGTAGCAGGGGGTGGGGGACTGAAGCTTTCTTT.

The rearrangement joins TRBV19 to TRBJ2-2, with 8 bases that match TRBD1. The CDR3 length is 16 residues. Germline trimming cut 1 base from V and 8 bases from J; bases unmatched to any gene: 9. Germline CDR1 and CDR2: LNHDA and SQIVND (reference sequence). The CDR3 nucleotides read TGTGCCAGTAGTATAGCCCAGGGGGCAGCAAGGGGGGAGCTGTTTTTT. Translated: CASSIAQGAARGELFF. Full variable domain (missing parts from reference TRBV19 and TRBJ2-2): DGGITQSPKYLFRKEGQNVTLSCEQNLNHDAMYWYRQDPGQGLRLIYYSQIVNDFQKGDIAEGYSVSREKKESFPLTVTSAQKNPTAFYLCASSIAQGAARGELFFGEGSRLTVL.

The rearrangement uses TRBV7-9 and TRBJ1-4, with TRBD1 matching over 7 bases. This CDR3 contains 18 residues. Germline V gene data show CDR1 as SEHNR and CDR2 as FQNEAQ (reference sequence). Losses at the gene ends were 5 bases for V and 1 base for J; bases not matched to a gene: 13. CDR3 in DNA: TGTGCCAGCAGCGGGATTGAAGACAGGGTCGGAACTAATGAAAAACTGTTTTTT. The encoded protein is CASSGIEDRVGTNEKLFF. Based on the CDR3 plus reference TRBV7-9 and TRBJ1-4, the full variable domain is DTGVSQNPRHKITKRGQNVTFRCDPISEHNRLYWYRQTLGQGPEFLTYFQNEAQLEKSRLLSDRFSAERPKGSFSTLEIQRTEQGDSAMYLCASSGIEDRVGTNEKLFFGSGTQLSVL.

The chain carries TRBV6-5 and TRBJ1-2, with D tentatively TRBD1 (5 bases). Per germline, CDR1 MNHEY and CDR2 SVGAGI. V was shortened by 4 bases and J by 7 bases, with 13 bases between the two germline ends. The CDR3 runs to 13 residues. The CDR3 DNA reads TGTGCCAGCAGTTCCAGGGATACTGGTGGCTACACCTTC. Amino acids: CASSSRDTGGYTF.

This chain connects TRBV3-1 (or the pseudogene TRBV3-2) to TRBJ1-2; D is possibly TRBD1 (5 bases). V lost 3 bases and J lost 1, with 24 bases in between. The CDR3 covers 19 residues. Germline CDR1 LGHDT, CDR2 YNNKEL (reference sequence). In nucleotides, the CDR3 is TGTGCCAGCAGCCAGGCGATATGGAGGCCGACAGTGAGTAACTATGGCTACACCTTC. Translation gives CASSQAIWRPTVSNYGYTF.

The chain recombines TRBV9 with TRBJ2-5; a possible D gene is TRBD2 (6 bases). V was cut by 0 bases and J by 1 base, with 10 bases left in between. Germline V gene lookup returns CDR1 SGDLS and CDR2 YYNGEE. CDR3 size: 15 residues. The CDR3 sequence: CASSVAGGSQETQYF. The CDR3 DNA reads TGTGCCAGCAGCGTAGCTGGAGGGAGCCAAGAGACCCAGTACTTC.